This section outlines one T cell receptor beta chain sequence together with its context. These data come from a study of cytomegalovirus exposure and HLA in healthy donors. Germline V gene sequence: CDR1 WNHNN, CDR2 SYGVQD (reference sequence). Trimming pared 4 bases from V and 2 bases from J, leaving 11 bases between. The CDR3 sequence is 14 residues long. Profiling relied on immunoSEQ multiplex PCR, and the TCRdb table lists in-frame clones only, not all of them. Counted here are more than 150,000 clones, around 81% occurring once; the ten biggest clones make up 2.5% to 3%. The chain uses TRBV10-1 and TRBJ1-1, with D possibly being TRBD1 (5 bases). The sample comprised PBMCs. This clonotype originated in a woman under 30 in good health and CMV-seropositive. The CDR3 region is CASSGNQGNTEAFF. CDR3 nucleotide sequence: TGCGCCAGCAGTGGGAATCAGGGAAACACTGAAGCTTTCTTT.